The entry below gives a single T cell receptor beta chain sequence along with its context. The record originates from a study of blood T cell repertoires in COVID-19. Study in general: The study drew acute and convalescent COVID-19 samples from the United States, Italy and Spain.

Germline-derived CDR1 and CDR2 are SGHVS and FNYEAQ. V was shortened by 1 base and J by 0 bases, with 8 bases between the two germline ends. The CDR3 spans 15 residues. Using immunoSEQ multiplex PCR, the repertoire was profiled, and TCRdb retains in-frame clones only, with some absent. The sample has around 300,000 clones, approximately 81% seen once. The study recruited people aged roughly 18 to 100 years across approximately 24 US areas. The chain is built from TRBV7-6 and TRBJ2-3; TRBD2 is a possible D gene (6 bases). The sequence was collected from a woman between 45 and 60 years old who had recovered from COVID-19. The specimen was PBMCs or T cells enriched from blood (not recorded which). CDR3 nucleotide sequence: TGTGCCAGCAGCTTAGGCGGGATTAGCACAGATACGCAGTATTTT. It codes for CASSLGGISTDTQYF.